The 21 T cell receptor beta chains below were found in one sample sequenced in a study of T-cell memory formation after mild COVID-19. MiXCR was run by TCRdb on the 5' RACE reads, yielding one entry per CDR3 protein. The sample contains roughly 500,000 distinct CDR3 sequences, about a fifth of which appear only once. The sequenced material came from PBMCs or a T cell subset sorted from them (not recorded which). The origin of the receptors is an adult woman who had mild COVID-19 (a few samples of this study predate the infection). Cell type and time point are not known.

There are a few counts of this clonotype. This chain uses TRBV15 with TRBJ2-1; 14 bases agree with TRBD2. The germline CDR1 and CDR2 sequences are LNHNV and YYDKDF (reference sequence). Losses at the gene ends were 8 bases for V and 7 bases for J; bases not matched to a gene: 4. The CDR3 covers 14 residues. The CDR3 sequence is CATGTSGRINEQFF. As DNA, the CDR3 is TGTGCCACCGGGACTAGCGGGAGAATAAATGAGCAGTTCTTC.

In its sample, this clonotype was seen many times. CDR3 sequence: CASSQEVLNTGELFF. CDR3 bases: TGCGCCAGCAGCCAGGAAGTCCTGAACACCGGGGAGCTGTTTTTT. The chain carries TRBV4-1 and TRBJ2-2; no definite D call. The CDR3 totals 15 residues. Looked up from germline, CDR1 is MGHRA and CDR2 is YSYEKL. Trimming pared 3 bases from V and 1 base from J, leaving 9 bases between.

V gene TRBV30 combines with J gene TRBJ1-2; tentatively, D is TRBD1 (5 bases). V was trimmed by 2 bases and J by 4 bases, leaving 32 bases between them. In germline, CDR1 is GTSNPN, CDR2 SVGIG (reference sequence). The CDR3 loop spans 20 amino acids. The CDR3 sequence: CAWSKVGDATWKLSFYGYTF. DNA of the CDR3: TGTGCCTGGAGTAAGGTCGGGGACGCAACCTGGAAACTTTCCTTCTATGGCTACACCTTC.

Of note for this clonotype: At one of its ends the junction is not consistent with the germline gene, which may arise from a read error. The chain links TRBV30 to TRBJ2-1; D not certain. The CDR3 runs 10 residues. Looked up from germline, CDR1 is GTSNPN and CDR2 is SVGIG (reference sequence). The CDR3 protein is CAWNMGSTLF. The CDR3 DNA sequence: TGTGCCTGGAACATGGGCAGTACGCTCTTC.

This clonotype showed up just a few times. J is TRBJ2-1 and V is TRBV15, with 8 bases identical to TRBD2. The germline CDR1 and CDR2 sequences are LNHNV and YYDKDF (reference sequence). The CDR3 covers 18 residues. V was pared by 6 bases and J by 1 base, with 14 bases of the junction left unmatched. The CDR3 spells CATRETAGALRSYNEQFF. As DNA, the CDR3 is TGTGCCACCAGAGAGACAGCGGGGGCCCTCCGGTCCTACAATGAGCAGTTCTTC.

This clonotype was counted only a few times. The DNA of the CDR3 is TGCAGTGCTCCGTGGACAGACGAAGAGACCCAGTACTTC. It is translated as CSAPWTDEETQYF. This chain connects TRBV20-1 to TRBJ2-5; a weak D match, TRBD1 (6 bases). This CDR3 contains 13 residues. The V gene lost 5 bases and the J gene lost 3 bases, with 13 bases spanning the gap. Germline CDR1 and CDR2: DFQATT and SNEGSKA (reference sequence).

In DNA form, the CDR3 reads TGTGCCAGCAGCCCCGACAGGTCAATCTATTACAATGAGCAGTTCTTC. Translation: CASSPDRSIYYNEQFF. The V and J genes are TRBV7-9 and TRBJ2-1; D perhaps matches TRBD1 (6 bases). Germline-derived CDR1 and CDR2 are SEHNR and FQNEAQ (reference sequence). This CDR3 has 16 amino acids. V lost 5 bases and J lost 4, with 18 bases in between.

The chain joins TRBV7-8 to TRBJ1-6, with 7 bases that match TRBD1. This CDR3 has 15 amino acids. Germline CDR1 SGHVS, CDR2 FQNEAQ. The V segment lost 3 bases and the J segment 7 bases; nucleotides outside the gene matches: 6. CDR3 residues: CASSFEGARNSPLHF. CDR3 sequence (DNA): TGTGCCAGCAGCTTTGAGGGGGCAAGGAATTCACCCCTCCACTTT.

This clonotype was found many times. Germline and junction disagree at one end, which may indicate a read error. The V gene is TRBV7-9, the J gene TRBJ2-1; 13 bases are a match to TRBD2. CDR3 length: 15 residues. In germline, CDR1 is SEHNR, CDR2 FQNEAQ (reference sequence). The CDR3 DNA reads TGCGCCAGCAGCTCCAGACTAGCGGGAGGCAATGAGCAGTTCTTC. Its translation: CASSSRLAGGNEQFF.

V gene TRBV10-3 combines with J gene TRBJ2-7; 8 bases are a match to TRBD1. Per the germline V gene, CDR1 is ENHRY and CDR2 is SYGVKD. The CDR3 sequence is 18 residues long. Germline trimming cut 5 bases from V and 6 bases from J; bases unmatched to any gene: 21. The CDR3 region is CAISSPTNRGHTGGEQYF. CDR3 in DNA: TGTGCCATCAGTAGTCCCACAAACAGGGGACACACAGGGGGCGAGCAGTACTTC.

This clonotype was seen more than once but under ten times. The rearrangement uses TRBV29-1 and TRBJ1-2; possibly TRBD1 for D (5 bases). V lost 4 bases and J lost 7, with 13 bases in between. CDR1 and CDR2 from the germline V gene are SQVTM and ANQGSEA. The CDR3 extends over 12 amino acids. The CDR3 sequence: CSVGAQGGGYTF. The CDR3 nucleotides read TGCAGCGTTGGGGCGCAGGGCGGTGGCTACACCTTC. The variable domain in full, completed from reference TRBV29-1 and TRBJ1-2, reads SAVISQKPSRDICQRGTSLTIQCQVDSQVTMMFWYRQQPGQSLTLIATANQGSEATYESGFVIDKFPISRPNLTFSTLTVSNMSPEDSSIYLCSVGAQGGGYTFGSGTRLTVV.

This clonotype was found a few times. CDR3 residues: CASSIRDGFGNEQFF. Here the CDR3 DNA reads TGTGCCAGTAGTATCCGCGACGGGTTCGGGAATGAGCAGTTCTTC. The chain employs TRBV19 and TRBJ2-1, with no clear D. Trimming removed 3 bases at V and 7 bases at J, with 16 bases between. The CDR3 consists of 15 residues. CDR1 is LNHDA and CDR2 is SQIVND in the germline V gene (reference sequence).

The rearrangement joins TRBV6-2 or TRBV6-3 to TRBJ2-2, with D possibly TRBD2 on 6 matching bases. Trimming pared 8 bases from V and 0 bases from J, leaving 7 bases between. Per germline, CDR1 MNHEY and CDR2 SVGEGT. The CDR3 loop spans 13 amino acids. The CDR3 DNA follows: TGTGCCAGCTGGGGGGCGAACACCGGGGAGCTGTTTTTT. Translated, it gives CASWGANTGELFF.

This clonotype was counted between two and nine times. The CDR3, as DNA: TGTGCCAGCAGTTACGTTTTCGGACAGGGGTTTAGTTCACCCCTCCACTTT. It translates to CASSYVFGQGFSSPLHF. The chain carries TRBV6-6 and TRBJ1-6; TRBD1 matches 9 bases. The CDR3 has 17 amino acids. V shed 2 bases and J 9 bases; nucleotides not matched to a gene: 11. CDR1 MNHNY and CDR2 SVGAGI come from the germline V gene (reference sequence).

This clonotype was detected only a few times. The gene calls are TRBV7-9 and TRBJ2-7; D may match TRBD1 or TRBD2 (5 bases each). The V end lost 0 bases, the J end lost 6 bases, and 15 bases lay between the germline ends. CDR1 and CDR2 from the germline V gene are SEHNR and FQNEAQ (reference sequence). CDR3 length equals 15 residues. The CDR3, as DNA: TGTGCCAGCAGCTTAGCCGGGGCCGTATCGGGCGAGCAGTACTTC. This sequence encodes CASSLAGAVSGEQYF.

The rearrangement links TRBV7-6 to TRBJ2-5; TRBD2 agrees at 9 bases. The CDR3 loop spans 15 amino acids. J was trimmed by 3 bases and V by 3 bases; bases with no gene match: 5. Germline assignment: CDR1 SGHVS and CDR2 FNYEAQ. CDR3 DNA sequence: TGTGCCAGCAGCTTCACGCGGGGGGGAAAAGAGACCCAGTACTTC. Translating gives CASSFTRGGKETQYF.

This clonotype was counted between two and nine times. The genes are TRBV5-5 and TRBJ2-7; D possibly corresponds to TRBD1 (5 bases). Trimming took off 6 bases at V and 5 bases at J, with 9 bases between the two ends. The CDR3 consists of 11 residues. The germline CDR1 and CDR2 sequences are SGHKS and YYEKEE (reference sequence). The chain's CDR3 is CASTQGDEQYF. Written as DNA, the CDR3 is TGTGCCAGCACCCAAGGGGACGAGCAGTACTTC.

The rearrangement joins TRBV10-3 to TRBJ2-7, with TRBD2 matching 11 bases. The CDR3 extends over 14 amino acids. Looked up from germline, CDR1 is ENHRY and CDR2 is SYGVKD. Trimming took 10 bases from V and 2 from J; bases not matched to a gene: 7. DNA of the CDR3: TGTGCCACCGAGGGACTAGCGGTTCCCTACGAGCAGTACTTC. Translating it yields CATEGLAVPYEQYF.

V and J are TRBV7-2 and TRBJ2-2; 9 bases agree with TRBD1. The CDR3 has 17 amino acids. The trim removed 3 bases at V and 5 bases at J, leaving 10 bases unmatched. Germline CDR1 reads SGHTA; CDR2 reads FQGNSA. CDR3 sequence: CASSFFLGGTGTGELFF. DNA of the CDR3: TGTGCCAGCAGCTTTTTTTTGGGCGGGACAGGGACCGGGGAGCTGTTTTTT.

This chain connects TRBV4-3 to TRBJ2-5; 14 bases align to TRBD2. Germline loops: CDR1 LGHNA, CDR2 YSLEER. The CDR3 totals 18 residues. The junction had 12 bases not matched to a gene; V was cut back by 4 bases and J by 5 bases. For the CDR3, the DNA is TGCGCCAGCAGCCCACTACCGGGACTAGCGGGAGAGGGGGAGACCCAGTACTTC. This sequence encodes CASSPLPGLAGEGETQYF.

The chain couples TRBV24-1 to TRBJ2-5; perhaps D is TRBD1 or TRBD2 (6 bases each). The V end lost 3 bases, the J end lost 5 bases, and 15 bases lay between the germline ends. Germline lookup yields CDR1 KGHDR and CDR2 SFDVKD. The CDR3 runs 15 residues. CDR3 in DNA: TGTGCCACCAGTGATCCTCCGGGGGCAGGGGAGACCCAGTACTTC. Translating it yields CATSDPPGAGETQYF.